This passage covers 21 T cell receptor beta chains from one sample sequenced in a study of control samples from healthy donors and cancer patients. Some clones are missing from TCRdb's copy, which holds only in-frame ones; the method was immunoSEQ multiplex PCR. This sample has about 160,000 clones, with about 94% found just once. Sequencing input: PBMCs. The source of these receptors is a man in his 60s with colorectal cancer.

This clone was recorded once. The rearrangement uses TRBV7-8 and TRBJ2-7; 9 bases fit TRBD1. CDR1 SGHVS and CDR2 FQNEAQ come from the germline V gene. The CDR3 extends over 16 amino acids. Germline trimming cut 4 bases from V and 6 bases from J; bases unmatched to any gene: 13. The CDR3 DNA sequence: TGTGCCAGCAGCTCGACACCGGGACAGGGTTGGTCCGAGCAGTACTTC. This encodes CASSSTPGQGWSEQYF.

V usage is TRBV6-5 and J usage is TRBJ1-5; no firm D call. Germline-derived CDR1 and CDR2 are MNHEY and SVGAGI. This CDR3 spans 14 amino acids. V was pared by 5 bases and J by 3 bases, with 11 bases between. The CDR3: CASSQDGLNQPQHF. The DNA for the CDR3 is TGTGCCAGCAGTCAGGACGGCCTCAATCAGCCCCAGCATTTT.

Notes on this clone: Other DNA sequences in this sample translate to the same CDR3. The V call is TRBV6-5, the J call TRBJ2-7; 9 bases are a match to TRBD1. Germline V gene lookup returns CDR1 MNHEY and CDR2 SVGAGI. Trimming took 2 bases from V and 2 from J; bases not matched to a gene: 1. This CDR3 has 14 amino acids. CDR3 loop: CASSYGTGTYEQYF. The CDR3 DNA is TGTGCCAGCAGTTACGGGACAGGGACCTACGAGCAGTACTTC.

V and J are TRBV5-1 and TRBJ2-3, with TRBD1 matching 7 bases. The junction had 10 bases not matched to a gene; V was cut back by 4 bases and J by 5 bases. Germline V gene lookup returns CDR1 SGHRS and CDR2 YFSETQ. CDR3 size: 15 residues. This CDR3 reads CASSTRQGILDTQYF. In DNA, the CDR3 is TGCGCCAGCAGCACCCGACAGGGCATTTTAGATACGCAGTATTTT. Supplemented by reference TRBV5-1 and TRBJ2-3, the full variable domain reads KAGVTQTPRYLIKTRGQQVTLSCSPISGHRSVSWYQQTPGQGLQFLFEYFSETQRNKGNFPGRFSGRQFSNSRSEMNVSTLELGDSALYLCASSTRQGILDTQYFGPGTRLTVL.

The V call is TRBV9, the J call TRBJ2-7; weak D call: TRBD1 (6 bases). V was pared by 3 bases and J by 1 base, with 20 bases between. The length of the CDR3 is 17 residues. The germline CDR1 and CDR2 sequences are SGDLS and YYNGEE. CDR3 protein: CASSAVAGTPGSYEQYF. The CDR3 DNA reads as TGTGCCAGCAGCGCCGTAGCCGGGACACCGGGATCCTACGAGCAGTACTTC.

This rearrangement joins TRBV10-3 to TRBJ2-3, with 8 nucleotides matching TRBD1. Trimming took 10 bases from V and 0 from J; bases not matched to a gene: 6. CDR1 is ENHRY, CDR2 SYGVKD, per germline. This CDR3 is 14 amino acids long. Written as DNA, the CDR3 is TGTGCCACCCTTCGACAGGGGAGCACAGATACGCAGTATTTT. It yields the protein CATLRQGSTDTQYF.

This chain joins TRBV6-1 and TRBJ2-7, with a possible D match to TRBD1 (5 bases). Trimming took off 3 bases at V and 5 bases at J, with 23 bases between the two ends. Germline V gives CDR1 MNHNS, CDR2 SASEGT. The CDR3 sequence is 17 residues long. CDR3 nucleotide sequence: TGTGCCAGCAGTGAGCAGGGTTATGTACCCCTATCCCACGAGCAGTACTTC. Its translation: CASSEQGYVPLSHEQYF.

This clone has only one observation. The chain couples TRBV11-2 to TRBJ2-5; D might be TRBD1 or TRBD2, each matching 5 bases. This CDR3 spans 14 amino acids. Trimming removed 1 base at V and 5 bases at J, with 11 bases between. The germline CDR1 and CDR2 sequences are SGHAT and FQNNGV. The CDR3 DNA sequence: TGTGCCAGCAGCTTAGCGACGGGGCAGGAGACCCAGTACTTC. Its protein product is CASSLATGQETQYF.

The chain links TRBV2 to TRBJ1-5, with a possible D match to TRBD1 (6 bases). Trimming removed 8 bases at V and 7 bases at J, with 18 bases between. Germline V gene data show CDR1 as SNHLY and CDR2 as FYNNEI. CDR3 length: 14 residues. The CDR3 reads CASSLTGARQPQHF. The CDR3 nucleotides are TGTGCCAGCTCCTTGACGGGGGCAAGACAGCCCCAGCATTTT.

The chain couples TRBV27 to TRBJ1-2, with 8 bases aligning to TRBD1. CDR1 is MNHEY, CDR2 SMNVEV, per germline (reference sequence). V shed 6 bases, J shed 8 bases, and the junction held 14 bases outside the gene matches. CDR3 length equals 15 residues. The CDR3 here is CASSYGGRGLRGYTF. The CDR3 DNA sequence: TGTGCCAGCAGCTATGGAGGCAGGGGGCTAAGAGGCTACACCTTC.

CDR3 nucleotide sequence: TGTGCCAGCAGCCAAGAGGCCTCCTATGGCTACACCTTC. Protein: CASSQEASYGYTF. The V and J genes are TRBV3-1 (or the pseudogene TRBV3-2) and TRBJ1-2; no reliable D call. Trimming took 0 bases from V and 4 from J, leaving 6 bases between them. The CDR3 consists of 13 residues. The germline gives CDR1 LGHDT, CDR2 YNNKEL (reference sequence).

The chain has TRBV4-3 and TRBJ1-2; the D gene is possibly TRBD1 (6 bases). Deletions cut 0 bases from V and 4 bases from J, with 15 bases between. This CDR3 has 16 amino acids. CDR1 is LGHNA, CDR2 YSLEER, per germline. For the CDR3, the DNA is TGCGCCAGCAGCCAAGAGTCAGGGGATCGTGGCTATGGCTACACCTTC. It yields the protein CASSQESGDRGYGYTF.

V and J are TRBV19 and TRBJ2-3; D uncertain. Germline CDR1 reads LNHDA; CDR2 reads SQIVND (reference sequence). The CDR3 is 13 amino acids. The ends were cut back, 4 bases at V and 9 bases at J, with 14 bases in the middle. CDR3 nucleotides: TGTGCCAGTAGTAGCGTGGCCTTAGGGACGCAGTATTTT. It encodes CASSSVALGTQYF.

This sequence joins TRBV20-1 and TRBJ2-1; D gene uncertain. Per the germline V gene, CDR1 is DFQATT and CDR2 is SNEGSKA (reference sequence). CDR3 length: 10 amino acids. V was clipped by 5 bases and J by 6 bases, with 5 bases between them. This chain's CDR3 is CSAVGNEQFF. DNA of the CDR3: TGCAGTGCTGTTGGCAATGAGCAGTTCTTC.

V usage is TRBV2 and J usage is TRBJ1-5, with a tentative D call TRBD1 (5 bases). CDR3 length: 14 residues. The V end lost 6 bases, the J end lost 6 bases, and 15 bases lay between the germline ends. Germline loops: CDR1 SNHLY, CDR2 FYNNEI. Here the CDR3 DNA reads TGTGCCAGCAGCGTTGGGACCGCGGGTCAGCCCCAGCATTTT. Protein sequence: CASSVGTAGQPQHF.

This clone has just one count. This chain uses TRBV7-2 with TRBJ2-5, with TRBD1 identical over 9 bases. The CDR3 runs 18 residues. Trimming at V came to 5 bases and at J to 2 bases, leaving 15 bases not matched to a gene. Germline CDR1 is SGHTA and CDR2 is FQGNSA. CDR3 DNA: TGTGCCAGCAGCCCCCCTTACGGCTCGGGACAGGGACAAGAGACCCAGTACTTC. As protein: CASSPPYGSGQGQETQYF.

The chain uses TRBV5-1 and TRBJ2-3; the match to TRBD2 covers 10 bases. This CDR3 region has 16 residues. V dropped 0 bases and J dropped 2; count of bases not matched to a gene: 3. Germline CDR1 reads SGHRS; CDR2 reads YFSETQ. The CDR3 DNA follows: TGCGCCAGCAGCTTGGTCGGGACTAGCGTCACAGATACGCAGTATTTT. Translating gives CASSLVGTSVTDTQYF.

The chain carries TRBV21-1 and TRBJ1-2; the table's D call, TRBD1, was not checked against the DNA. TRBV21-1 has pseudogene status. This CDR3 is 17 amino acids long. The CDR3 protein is CVSSKEGTGKEGNGYTF. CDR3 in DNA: TGTGTCAGCAGCAAAGAGGGGACAGGGAAGGAGGGAAATGGCTACACCTTC.

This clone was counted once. The CDR3 DNA is TGTGCCAGCAGCTTAGACGGGGGGGCACCCGAGACCCAGTACTTC. Translating gives CASSLDGGAPETQYF. This rearrangement joins TRBV7-9 to TRBJ2-5; 8 bases are shared with TRBD2. The CDR3 has 15 amino acids. Germline CDR1 reads SEHNR; CDR2 reads FQNEAQ (reference sequence). V shed 1 base, J shed 5 bases, and the junction held 6 bases outside the gene matches.

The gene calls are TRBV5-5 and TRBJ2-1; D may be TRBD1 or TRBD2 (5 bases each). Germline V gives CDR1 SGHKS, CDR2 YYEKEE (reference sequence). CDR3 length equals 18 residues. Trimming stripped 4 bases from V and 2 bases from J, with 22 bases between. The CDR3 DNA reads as TGTGCCAGCAGCCCCGGGGCCCCTCACTCTGGGACCTACAATGAGCAGTTCTTC. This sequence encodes CASSPGAPHSGTYNEQFF. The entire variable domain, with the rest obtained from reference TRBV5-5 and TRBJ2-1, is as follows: DAGVTQSPTHLIKTRGQQVTLRCSPISGHKSVSWYQQVLGQGPQFIFQYYEKEERGRGNFPDRFSARQFPNYSSELNVNALLLGDSALYLCASSPGAPHSGTYNEQFFGPGTRLTVL.

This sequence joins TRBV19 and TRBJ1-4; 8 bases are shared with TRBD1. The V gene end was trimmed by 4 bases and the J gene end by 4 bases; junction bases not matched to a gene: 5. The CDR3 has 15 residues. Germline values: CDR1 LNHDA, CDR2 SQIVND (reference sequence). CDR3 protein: CASSTQGAGNEKLFF. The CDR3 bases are TGTGCCAGTAGTACCCAGGGGGCCGGTAATGAAAAACTGTTTTTT. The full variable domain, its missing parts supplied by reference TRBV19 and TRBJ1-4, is DGGITQSPKYLFRKEGQNVTLSCEQNLNHDAMYWYRQDPGQGLRLIYYSQIVNDFQKGDIAEGYSVSREKKESFPLTVTSAQKNPTAFYLCASSTQGAGNEKLFFGSGTQLSVL.